This TCR beta chain was recorded in a study of blood T cell repertoires in COVID-19. Study overall: COVID-19 samples collected from the United States, Italy and Spain covered acute and convalescent phases. PBMCs, B-cell-depleted T cells, or T cells were the source of the cDNA or gDNA that made up the material.

Authors' data handling: Cell counts per sample came from amplifying reference gene primers. Libraries were prepared by immunoSEQ multiplex PCR; TCRdb keeps only in-frame clonotypes and omits some of them. The V and J calls and the clone size are those of that table, but D and trimming were determined from the DNA. The profile shows more than 120,000 clones, approximately 88% of them singletons. The sequence was obtained from a woman aged 45 to 65 with acute or convalescent COVID-19. Sequenced material: peripheral blood.

For the CDR3, the DNA is TGTGCCAGCAGCCGACGGGACTACGAGCAGTACTTC. It specifies CASSRRDYEQYF. This chain links TRBV7-8 with TRBJ2-7; perhaps TRBD2 as D (5 bases). CDR1 is SGHVS, CDR2 FQNEAQ, per germline. V lost 5 bases, J lost 3 bases, and 8 bases lay in between. There are 12 residues in the CDR3. The full variable domain, completed using reference TRBV7-8 and TRBJ2-7, is GAGVSQSPRYKVAKRGQDVALRCDPISGHVSLFWYQQALGQGPEFLTYFQNEAQLDKSGLPSDRFFAERPEGSVSTLKIQRTQQEDSAVYLCASSRRDYEQYFGPGTRLTVT.